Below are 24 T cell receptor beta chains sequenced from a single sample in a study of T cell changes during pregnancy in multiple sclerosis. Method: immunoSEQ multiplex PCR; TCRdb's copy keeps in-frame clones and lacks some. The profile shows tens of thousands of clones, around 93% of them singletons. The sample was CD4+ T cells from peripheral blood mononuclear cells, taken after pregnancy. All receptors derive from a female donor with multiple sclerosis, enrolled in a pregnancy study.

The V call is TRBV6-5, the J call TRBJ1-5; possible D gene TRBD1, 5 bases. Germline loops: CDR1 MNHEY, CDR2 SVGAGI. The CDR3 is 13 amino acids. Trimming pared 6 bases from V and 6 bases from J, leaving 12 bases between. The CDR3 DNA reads TGTGCCAGCAGACGGACGGGGGGTCAGCCCCAGCATTTT. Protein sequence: CASRRTGGQPQHF.

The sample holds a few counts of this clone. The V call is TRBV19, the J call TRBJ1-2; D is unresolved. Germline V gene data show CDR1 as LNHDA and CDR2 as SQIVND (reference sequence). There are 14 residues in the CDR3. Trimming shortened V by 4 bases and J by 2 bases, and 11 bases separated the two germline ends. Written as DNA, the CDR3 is TGTGCCAGTAGTAGGGCGTACTCCAACTATGGCTACACCTTC. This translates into CASSRAYSNYGYTF.

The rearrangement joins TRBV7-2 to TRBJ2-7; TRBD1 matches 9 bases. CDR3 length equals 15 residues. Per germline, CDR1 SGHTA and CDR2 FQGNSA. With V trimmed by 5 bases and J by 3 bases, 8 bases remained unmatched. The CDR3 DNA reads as TGTGCCAGCAGCCCGACAGGGGGGCCGAACTACGAGCAGTACTTC. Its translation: CASSPTGGPNYEQYF.

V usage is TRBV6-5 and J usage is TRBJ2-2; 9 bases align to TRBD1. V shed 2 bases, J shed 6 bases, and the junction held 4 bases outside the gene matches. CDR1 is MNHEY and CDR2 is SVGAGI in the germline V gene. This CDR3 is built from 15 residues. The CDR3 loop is CASSYGDRVAGELFF. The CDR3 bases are TGTGCCAGCAGTTACGGGGACAGGGTAGCCGGGGAGCTGTTTTTT.

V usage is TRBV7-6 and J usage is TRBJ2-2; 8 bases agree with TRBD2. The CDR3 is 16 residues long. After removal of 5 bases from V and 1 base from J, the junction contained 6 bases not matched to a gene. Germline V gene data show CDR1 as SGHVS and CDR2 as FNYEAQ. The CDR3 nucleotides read TGTGCCAGCAGCAAGGGGACTAGACGGAACACCGGGGAGCTGTTTTTT. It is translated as CASSKGTRRNTGELFF. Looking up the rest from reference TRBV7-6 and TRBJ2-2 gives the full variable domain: GAGVSQSPRYKVTKRGQDVALRCDPISGHVSLYWYRQALGQGPEFLTYFNYEAQQDKSGLPNDRFSAERPEGSISTLTIQRTEQRDSAMYRCASSKGTRRNTGELFFGEGSRLTVL.

The CDR3 DNA is TGCGCCAGCAGCCCTCCTCTGTCAGGGACAGGGGTCCAGCCCCAGCATTTT. Its protein product is CASSPPLSGTGVQPQHF. This chain uses TRBV4-1 with TRBJ1-5; TRBD1 aligns across 10 bases. V trimming: 4 bases; J trimming: 7 bases; junction bases outside the gene matches: 13. CDR3 length equals 17 residues. The germline V gene encodes CDR1 MGHRA and CDR2 YSYEKL.

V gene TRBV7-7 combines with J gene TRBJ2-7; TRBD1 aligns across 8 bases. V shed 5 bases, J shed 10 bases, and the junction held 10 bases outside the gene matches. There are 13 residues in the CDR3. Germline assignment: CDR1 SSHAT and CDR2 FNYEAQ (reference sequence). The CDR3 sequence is CASSPGQGMKQYF. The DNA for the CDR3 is TGTGCCAGCAGCCCTGGACAGGGAATGAAACAGTACTTC.

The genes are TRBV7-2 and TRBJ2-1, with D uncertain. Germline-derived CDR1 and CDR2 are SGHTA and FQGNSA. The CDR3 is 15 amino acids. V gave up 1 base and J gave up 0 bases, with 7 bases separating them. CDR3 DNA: TGTGCCAGCAGCTTAGACGAGAGCTCCTACAATGAGCAGTTCTTC. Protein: CASSLDESSYNEQFF.

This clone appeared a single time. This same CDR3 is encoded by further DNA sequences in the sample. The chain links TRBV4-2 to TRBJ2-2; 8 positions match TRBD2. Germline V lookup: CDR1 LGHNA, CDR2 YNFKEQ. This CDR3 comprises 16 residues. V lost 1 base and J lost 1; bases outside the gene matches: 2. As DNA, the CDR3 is TGTGCCAGCAGCCAAGGGGCGGGGGGGAACACCGGGGAGCTGTTTTTT. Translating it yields CASSQGAGGNTGELFF.

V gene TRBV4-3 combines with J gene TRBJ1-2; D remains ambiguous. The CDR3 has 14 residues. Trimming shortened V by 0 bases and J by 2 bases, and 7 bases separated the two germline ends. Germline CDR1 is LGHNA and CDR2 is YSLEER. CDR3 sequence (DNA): TGCGCCAGCAGCCAAGATTCACAGAACTATGGCTACACCTTC. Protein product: CASSQDSQNYGYTF.

The CDR3 reads CASSTMGTGGELFF. The CDR3 DNA is TGTGCCAGTAGTACCATGGGAACAGGCGGGGAGCTGTTTTTT. This chain uses TRBV19 with TRBJ2-2, with a weak D call TRBD1 (5 bases). The CDR3 spans 14 residues. V was trimmed by 4 bases and J by 7 bases, leaving 13 bases between them. Germline lookup yields CDR1 LNHDA and CDR2 SQIVND (reference sequence).

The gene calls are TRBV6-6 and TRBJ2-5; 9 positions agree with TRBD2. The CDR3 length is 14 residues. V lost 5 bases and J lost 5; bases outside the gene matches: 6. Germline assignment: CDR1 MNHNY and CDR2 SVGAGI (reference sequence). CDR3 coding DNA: TGTGCCAGCAGTCCAAGGACTAGCGCGGAGACCCAGTACTTC. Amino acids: CASSPRTSAETQYF.

CDR3 DNA sequence: TGTGCCAGCAGCATTTCGGACAGGGTCTCCTACGAGCAGTACTTC. Its protein product is CASSISDRVSYEQYF. The rearrangement joins TRBV5-6 to TRBJ2-7; 8 bases fit TRBD1. The CDR3 loop spans 15 amino acids. Germline trimming cut 4 bases from V and 0 bases from J; bases unmatched to any gene: 6. Germline CDR1 is SGHDT and CDR2 is YYEEEE.

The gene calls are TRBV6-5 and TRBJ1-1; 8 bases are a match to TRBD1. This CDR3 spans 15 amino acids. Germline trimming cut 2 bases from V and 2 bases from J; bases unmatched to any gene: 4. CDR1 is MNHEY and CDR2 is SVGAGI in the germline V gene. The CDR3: CASSYQDRVNTEAFF. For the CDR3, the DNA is TGTGCCAGCAGTTACCAGGACAGGGTTAACACTGAAGCTTTCTTT.

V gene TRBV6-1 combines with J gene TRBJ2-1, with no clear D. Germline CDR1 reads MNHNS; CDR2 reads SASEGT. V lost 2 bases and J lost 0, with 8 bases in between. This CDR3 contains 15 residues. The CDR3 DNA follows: TGTGCCAGCAGTGAACAGTTTTACTCCTACAATGAGCAGTTCTTC. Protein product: CASSEQFYSYNEQFF.

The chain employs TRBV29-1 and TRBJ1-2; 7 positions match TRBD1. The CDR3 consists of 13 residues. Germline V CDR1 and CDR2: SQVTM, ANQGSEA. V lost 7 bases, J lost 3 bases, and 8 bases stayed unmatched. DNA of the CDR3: TGCAGCGCCCGGGACAGAGAAGACTATGGCTACACCTTC. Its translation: CSARDREDYGYTF.

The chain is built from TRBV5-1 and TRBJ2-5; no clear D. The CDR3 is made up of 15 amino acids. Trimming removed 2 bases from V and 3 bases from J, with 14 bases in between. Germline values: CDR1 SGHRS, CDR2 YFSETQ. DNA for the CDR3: TGCGCCAGCAGCTTTTTCGCCCGGAGCGAAGAGACCCAGTACTTC. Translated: CASSFFARSEETQYF.

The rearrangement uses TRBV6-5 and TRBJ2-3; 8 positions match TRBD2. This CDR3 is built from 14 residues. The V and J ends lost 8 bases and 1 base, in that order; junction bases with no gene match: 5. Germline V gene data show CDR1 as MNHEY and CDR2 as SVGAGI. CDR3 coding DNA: TGTGCCAGCCAAGCGGGGGCCCGCACAGATACGCAGTATTTT. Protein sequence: CASQAGARTDTQYF.

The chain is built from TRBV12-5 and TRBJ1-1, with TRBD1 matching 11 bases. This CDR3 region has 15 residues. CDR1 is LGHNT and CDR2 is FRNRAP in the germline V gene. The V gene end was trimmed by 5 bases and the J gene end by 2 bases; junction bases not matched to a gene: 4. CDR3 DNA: TGTGCTAGTGGTGGACAGGGGGCTAAAAACACTGAAGCTTTCTTT. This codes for CASGGQGAKNTEAFF. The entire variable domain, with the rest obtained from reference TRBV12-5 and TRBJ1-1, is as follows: DARVTQTPRHKVTEMGQEVTMRCQPILGHNTVFWYRQTMMQGLELLAYFRNRAPLDDSGMPKDRFSAEMPDATLATLKIQPSEPRDSAVYFCASGGQGAKNTEAFFGQGTRLTVV.

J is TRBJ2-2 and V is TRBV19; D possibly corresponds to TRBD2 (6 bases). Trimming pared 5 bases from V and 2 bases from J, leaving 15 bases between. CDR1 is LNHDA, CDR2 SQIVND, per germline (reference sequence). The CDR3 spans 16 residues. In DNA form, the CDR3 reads TGTGCCAGTAGTGCACCCGGCGGGGCAAACACCGGGGAGCTGTTTTTT. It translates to CASSAPGGANTGELFF.

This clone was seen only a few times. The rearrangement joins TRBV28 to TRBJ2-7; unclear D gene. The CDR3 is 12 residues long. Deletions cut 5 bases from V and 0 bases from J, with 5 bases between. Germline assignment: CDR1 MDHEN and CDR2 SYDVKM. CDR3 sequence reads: CASSAYSYEQYF. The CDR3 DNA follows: TGTGCCAGCAGTGCCTACTCCTACGAGCAGTACTTC.

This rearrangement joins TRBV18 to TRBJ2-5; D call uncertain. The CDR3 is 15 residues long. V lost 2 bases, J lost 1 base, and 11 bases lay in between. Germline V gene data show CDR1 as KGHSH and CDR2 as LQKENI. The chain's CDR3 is CASSPTLTPQETQYF. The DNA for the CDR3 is TGTGCCAGCTCACCAACGCTCACTCCCCAAGAGACCCAGTACTTC.

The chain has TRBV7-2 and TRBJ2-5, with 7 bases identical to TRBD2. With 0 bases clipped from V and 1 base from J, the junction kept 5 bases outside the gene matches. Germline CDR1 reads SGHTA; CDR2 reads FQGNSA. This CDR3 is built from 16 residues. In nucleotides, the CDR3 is TGTGCCAGCAGCTTAGCCTCGTCGGGGGGCCAAGAGACCCAGTACTTC. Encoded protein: CASSLASSGGQETQYF.

The CDR3 protein is CASSFTKTGTGGNTGELFF. CDR3 bases: TGTGCCAGCAGCTTTACAAAAACCGGGACAGGGGGCAACACCGGGGAGCTGTTTTTT. The chain employs TRBV9 and TRBJ2-2; TRBD1 agrees at 12 bases. This CDR3 has 19 residues. The junction had 12 bases not matched to a gene; V was cut back by 4 bases and J by 2 bases. Germline V gene lookup returns CDR1 SGDLS and CDR2 YYNGEE.